Listed here are 17 T cell receptor beta chains from one sample, sequenced in a study of radiotherapy plus CTLA-4 blockade in lung cancer. The assay was immunoSEQ multiplex PCR, and TCRdb's table has in-frame clones only and misses some. Among some 37,000 clones listed, about 70% were seen once. The sample consisted of peripheral blood, taken from a patient treated with radiotherapy plus ipilimumab. The receptors were sampled from a human donor with non-small cell lung cancer who had stable disease on radiotherapy plus ipilimumab.

J is TRBJ1-2 and V is TRBV9; D uncertain. There are 15 residues in the CDR3. Trimming removed 1 base from V and 0 bases from J, with 10 bases in between. The germline gives CDR1 SGDLS, CDR2 YYNGEE. The CDR3 protein is CASSVSESANYGYTF. CDR3 nucleotides: TGTGCCAGCAGCGTATCGGAGTCCGCTAACTATGGCTACACCTTC.

J is TRBJ1-2 and V is TRBV20-1; D is unclear. V lost 6 bases, J lost 8 bases, and 13 bases lay in between. This CDR3 is built from 11 residues. Germline V gene lookup returns CDR1 DFQATT and CDR2 SNEGSKA (reference sequence). The CDR3 nucleotides are TGCAGTGCCTTCAGCCGAAGGGGCTACACCTTC. It specifies CSAFSRRGYTF.

CDR3 amino acids: CASSRYYVEGSRYSNQPQHF. CDR3 nucleotide sequence: TGTGCCAGCAGCAGATACTACGTCGAGGGCAGCAGGTATAGCAATCAGCCCCAGCATTTT. V is TRBV7-6 and J is TRBJ1-5; no definite D call. CDR3 length: 20 amino acids. The germline V gene encodes CDR1 SGHVS and CDR2 FNYEAQ. Trimming took 5 bases from V and 0 from J, leaving 26 bases between them.

In its sample, this clone was seen a few times. J is TRBJ1-6 and V is TRBV11-2, with D hard to call. CDR1 SGHAT and CDR2 FQNNGV come from the germline V gene. Trimming took 7 bases from V and 8 from J, leaving 15 bases between them. The CDR3 contains 14 residues. CDR3 residues: CASTQSHIDSPLHF. CDR3 coding DNA: TGTGCCAGCACCCAGTCCCATATCGATTCACCCCTCCACTTT.

The V and J genes are TRBV10-3 and TRBJ1-6; perhaps TRBD1 as D (6 bases). The germline gives CDR1 ENHRY, CDR2 SYGVKD. Trimming pared 7 bases from V and 0 bases from J, leaving 10 bases between. The CDR3 spans 15 residues. CDR3 amino acids: CAIKGGSSYNSPLHF. Here the CDR3 DNA reads TGTGCCATCAAGGGGGGTTCCTCCTATAATTCACCCCTCCACTTT.

The chain has TRBV7-3 and TRBJ1-3, with D maybe TRBD1 (6 bases). CDR1 and CDR2 from the germline V gene are SGHTA and FQGTGA. Trimming removed 5 bases from V and 1 base from J, with 15 bases in between. The CDR3 covers 16 residues. This chain's CDR3 is CASSPGRGFSGNTIYF. DNA for the CDR3: TGTGCCAGCAGCCCCGGGAGGGGGTTTTCTGGAAACACCATATATTTT.

There are a few counts of this clone. The chain recombines TRBV18 with TRBJ1-1, with D possibly TRBD1 on 6 matching bases. The CDR3 is made up of 16 amino acids. The V end was cut by 4 bases, the J end by 0 bases, with 15 bases between. Per the germline V gene, CDR1 is KGHSH and CDR2 is LQKENI. DNA of the CDR3: TGTGCCAGCTCACAATTCGCAGGGGTAGTGAACACTGAAGCTTTCTTT. Amino acid sequence: CASSQFAGVVNTEAFF.

The genes are TRBV18 and TRBJ2-3, with a weak D call TRBD2 (5 bases). The CDR3 has 17 residues. Germline V CDR1 and CDR2: KGHSH, LQKENI. The V end was cut by 4 bases, the J end by 2 bases, with 19 bases between. Here the CDR3 reads CASSLQLPGSPTDTQYF. In DNA, the CDR3 is TGTGCCAGCTCACTCCAGCTACCGGGGTCCCCCACAGATACGCAGTATTTT. Variable domain in full (rest from reference TRBV18 and TRBJ2-3): NAGVMQNPRHLVRRRGQEARLRCSPMKGHSHVYWYRQLPEEGLKFMVYLQKENIIDESGMPKERFSAEFPKEGPSILRIQQVVRGDSAAYFCASSLQLPGSPTDTQYFGPGTRLTVL.

The chain carries TRBV19 and TRBJ2-5; 7 bases match TRBD2. Germline trimming cut 6 bases from V and 6 bases from J; bases unmatched to any gene: 7. CDR3 length equals 13 residues. Germline CDR1 reads LNHDA; CDR2 reads SQIVND (reference sequence). The CDR3 nucleotides read TGTGCCAGTAGGCTGGGAGGGGCACAGACCCAGTACTTC. Translated, it gives CASRLGGAQTQYF.

V gene TRBV10-2 combines with J gene TRBJ1-2; no definite D call. Trimming took off 8 bases at V and 5 bases at J, with 21 bases between the two ends. The CDR3 runs to 15 residues. The germline CDR1 and CDR2 sequences are WSHSY and SAAADI. The CDR3 bases are TGCGCCAGCCTGAGAGAGGACTGGGGTGGTTATGGCTACACCTTC. Translation: CASLREDWGGYGYTF.

This sequence joins TRBV5-1 and TRBJ1-6; weak D call: TRBD1 (5 bases). Trimming removed 6 bases from V and 10 bases from J, with 14 bases in between. The CDR3 totals 13 residues. CDR1 is SGHRS, CDR2 YFSETQ, per germline. The CDR3 loop is CASKFTGNSPLHF. The DNA of the CDR3 is TGCGCCAGCAAATTCACAGGCAACTCACCCCTCCACTTT. The entire variable domain, with the rest obtained from reference TRBV5-1 and TRBJ1-6, is as follows: KAGVTQTPRYLIKTRGQQVTLSCSPISGHRSVSWYQQTPGQGLQFLFEYFSETQRNKGNFPGRFSGRQFSNSRSEMNVSTLELGDSALYLCASKFTGNSPLHFGNGTRLTVT.

The chain couples TRBV28 to TRBJ2-7, with 8 nucleotides matching TRBD1. There are 14 residues in the CDR3. Looked up from germline, CDR1 is MDHEN and CDR2 is SYDVKM. V lost 5 bases to trimming and J lost 2 bases; unmatched junction nucleotides: 5. In DNA, the CDR3 is TGTGCCAGCAGTCCCGGGACAGGCCCCTACGAGCAGTACGTC. Protein sequence: CASSPGTGPYEQYV.

This chain joins TRBV4-1 and TRBJ1-2; 8 bases are shared with TRBD1. V shed 4 bases and J 4 bases; nucleotides not matched to a gene: 8. Germline V gene sequence: CDR1 MGHRA, CDR2 YSYEKL. This CDR3 is 15 amino acids long. The CDR3 DNA follows: TGCGCCAGCAGCCCCTCCGGGACAGGTCTCTATGGCTACACCTTC. As protein: CASSPSGTGLYGYTF.

The chain couples TRBV6-6 to TRBJ2-3, with TRBD2 as a possible D gene (5 bases). V lost 7 bases, J lost 2 bases, and 13 bases lay in between. The CDR3 sequence is 14 residues long. The germline gives CDR1 MNHNY, CDR2 SVGAGI (reference sequence). Written as DNA, the CDR3 is TGTGCCAGCACCAAGGAGGAATCCACAGATACGCAGTATTTT. It encodes CASTKEESTDTQYF.

The chain is built from TRBV19 and TRBJ1-3, with D tentatively TRBD1 (5 bases). Looked up from germline, CDR1 is LNHDA and CDR2 is SQIVND (reference sequence). V lost 10 bases and J lost 3, with 16 bases in between. This CDR3 is built from 14 residues. For the CDR3, the DNA is TGTGCCACCTCCGGACAAGCGATTGGAAACACCATATATTTT. It specifies CATSGQAIGNTIYF.

The V gene is TRBV5-1, the J gene TRBJ1-1; TRBD1 might be the D (6 bases). Germline CDR1 and CDR2: SGHRS and YFSETQ. V shed 0 bases and J shed 1 base, with 10 bases lying between them. The CDR3 contains 15 residues. The CDR3 region is CASSLDGGTNTEAFF. In DNA form, the CDR3 reads TGCGCCAGCAGCTTGGATGGGGGCACGAACACTGAAGCTTTCTTT.

CDR3 in DNA: TGTGCCATCAGTGAGTCGGAGGCTAGCGGTCCCCTCATCTACAATGAGCAGTTCTTC. Its translation is CAISESEASGPLIYNEQFF. The chain links TRBV10-3 to TRBJ2-1, with 7 bases matching TRBD2. CDR1 is ENHRY, CDR2 SYGVKD, per germline. After removal of 0 bases from V and 3 bases from J, the junction contained 14 bases not matched to a gene. The CDR3 extends over 19 amino acids.